The text below deals with one TCR beta chain. The J segment lost 9 bases and the V segment lost 6 bases, leaving 7 bases of the junction unmatched. CDR3 size: 13 residues. Per the germline V gene, CDR1 is MNHEY and CDR2 is SMNVEV (reference sequence). This entry is derived from a study of blood T cell repertoires in COVID-19. Study in general: Specimens from acute and convalescent COVID-19 originated in the United States, Italy and Spain. PBMCs, B-cell-depleted T cells, or T cells were the source of the cDNA or gDNA that made up the material.

Methods used by the authors: Amplification of reference gene primers provided the estimated nucleated cell counts. The table came from immunoSEQ multiplex PCR; TCRdb's copy has only in-frame clones and leaves some out. V, J and clone size are taken as reported in that table, and D and trimming were inferred from the DNA itself. The data hold 20,000 or so clones, with around 88% observed a single time. This clonotype originated in a woman in her twenties or thirties who had recovered from COVID-19. Sequencing was carried out using PBMCs or T cells enriched from blood (not recorded which). The chain links TRBV27 to TRBJ2-1, with 8 bases fitting TRBD1. The DNA for the CDR3 is TGTGCCAGCAGCCTCCACAGGGGGGCTGAGCAGTTCTTC. Protein sequence: CASSLHRGAEQFF.